The source of this T cell receptor beta chain is a study of T cells in Graves' hyperthyroidism and ophthalmopathy. Trimming stripped 6 bases from V and 4 bases from J, with 15 bases between. The CDR3 contains 13 residues. Germline V gene data show CDR1 as DFQATT and CDR2 as SNEGSKA (reference sequence). Template material for amplifying TCR beta CDR3 regions consisted of RNA transcripts. With the HTBI primer set, the TCR CDR3 went through a first round of RT-PCR. TCRdb fed the multiplex PCR reads into MiXCR, producing one record per CDR3 protein. This repertoire shows under 450,000 distinct CDR3 sequences, 17% found once; its top ten account for around a third.

The chain is built from TRBV20-1 and TRBJ1-2; no definite D call. The sequence was collected from a woman under 40 with Graves' hyperthyroidism that later progressed to Graves' ophthalmopathy. Sample: blood. CDR3 protein: CSATRAASYGYTF. DNA of the CDR3: TGCAGTGCCACGAGGGCGGCCAGCTATGGCTACACCTTC.